These T cell receptor beta chains were read from a single sample in a study of T-cell reconstitution after alpha-beta-depleted transplantation in children. Via MiXCR, TCRdb re-called the PCR reads, giving one row per CDR3 protein. Here the sample spans about 270,000 distinct CDR3 sequences, more than 9% being singletons. Sequenced here: PBMCs from the stem cell graft donor, sampled from the stem cell graft. The receptors derive from a human donor who donated a stem cell graft to a child with SCID. CDR3s include the opening cysteine and the closing phenylalanine or tryptophan. The D gene is left open where the match is weak. Where a row states a size, it is once, few, many or the class of an expanded clone; other rows omit it.

>TRBV6-1|.|few|TRBJ2-7
TGTGCCAGCAGTAGGGACACCCTCTCCTACGAGCAGTACTTC
CASSRDTLSYEQYF
>TRBV11-2|.|few|TRBJ2-5
TGTGCCAGCAGCTTAGAGGTATCACGGACCCAGTACTTC
CASSLEVSRTQYF
>TRBV10-3|.|.|TRBJ1-1
TGTGCCACCGGTACCGCTGACACTGAAGCTTTCTTT
CATGTADTEAFF
>TRBV20-1|TRBD1|few|TRBJ1-1
TGCAGTGCTAGCTTTCCGACAGGGGGTTACACTGAAGCTTTCTTT
CSASFPTGGYTEAFF
>TRBV12-3/TRBV12-4|TRBD1|.|TRBJ1-2
TGTGCCAGCACCCCTGTTTCAGGGGGCTTTGGCTACACCTTC
CASTPVSGGFGYTF
>TRBV7-9|.|.|TRBJ1-2
TGTGCCAGCAGCTTATGGGATCACTATGGCTACACCTTC
CASSLWDHYGYTF
>TRBV7-2|.|many|TRBJ2-1
TGTGCCAGCAGCTTAGGGGGTTTTGGTAATGAGCAGTTCTTC
CASSLGGFGNEQFF
>TRBV7-8|.|few|TRBJ2-5
TGTGCCAGCACCCAGAGCGACAGGAGGGAGACCCAGTACTTC
CASTQSDRRETQYF
>TRBV20-1|TRBD1|.|TRBJ2-5
TGCAGTGCATCTCCGGGACAGGGGTCCCAAGAGACCCAGTACTTC
CSASPGQGSQETQYF
>TRBV29-1|.|many|TRBJ2-3
TGCAGCGTTGACCCCGGGAGCACAGATACGCAGTATTTT
CSVDPGSTDTQYF